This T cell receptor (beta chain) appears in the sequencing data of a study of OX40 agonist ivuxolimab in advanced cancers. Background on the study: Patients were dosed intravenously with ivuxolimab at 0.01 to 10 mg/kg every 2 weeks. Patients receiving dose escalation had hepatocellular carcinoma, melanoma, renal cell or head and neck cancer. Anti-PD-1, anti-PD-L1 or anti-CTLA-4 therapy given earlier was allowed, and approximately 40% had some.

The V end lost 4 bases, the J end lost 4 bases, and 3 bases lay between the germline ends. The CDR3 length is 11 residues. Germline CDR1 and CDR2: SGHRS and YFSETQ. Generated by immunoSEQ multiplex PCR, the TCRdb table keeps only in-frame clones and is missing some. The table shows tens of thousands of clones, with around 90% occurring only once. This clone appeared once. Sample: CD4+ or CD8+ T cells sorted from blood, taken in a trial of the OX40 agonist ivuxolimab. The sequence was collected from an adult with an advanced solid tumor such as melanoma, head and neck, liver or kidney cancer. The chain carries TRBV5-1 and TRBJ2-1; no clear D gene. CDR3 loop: CASSQYNEQFF. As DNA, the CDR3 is TGCGCCAGCAGCCAATACAATGAGCAGTTCTTC.